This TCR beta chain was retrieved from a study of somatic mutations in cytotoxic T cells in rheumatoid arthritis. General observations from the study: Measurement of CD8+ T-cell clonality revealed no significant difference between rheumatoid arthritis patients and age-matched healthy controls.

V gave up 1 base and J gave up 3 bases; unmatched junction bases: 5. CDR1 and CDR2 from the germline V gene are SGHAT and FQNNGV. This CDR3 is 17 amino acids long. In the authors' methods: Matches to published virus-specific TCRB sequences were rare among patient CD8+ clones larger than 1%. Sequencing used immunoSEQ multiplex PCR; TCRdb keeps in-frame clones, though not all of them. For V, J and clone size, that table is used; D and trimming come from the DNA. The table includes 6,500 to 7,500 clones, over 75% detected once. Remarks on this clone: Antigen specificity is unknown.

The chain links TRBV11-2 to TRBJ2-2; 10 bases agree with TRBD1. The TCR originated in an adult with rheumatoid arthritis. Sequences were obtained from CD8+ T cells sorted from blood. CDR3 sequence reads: CASSLVGGTGDTGELFF. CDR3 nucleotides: TGTGCCAGCAGCTTAGTTGGAGGGACAGGGGACACCGGGGAGCTGTTTTTT.